A selection of T cell receptor beta chains follows, all from one sample in a study of shared clonotypes between healthy human individuals. TCRdb's copy holds only in-frame clones and misses some; the assay was immunoSEQ multiplex PCR. Of about 2,200,000 clones in the sample, under 95% were seen once. Material: naive CD8+ T cells from PBMCs. The receptors come from a man aged 18 to 30 in good health. Some clones in this sample may be carry-over from other donors' samples. CDR3s include the opening cysteine and the closing phenylalanine or tryptophan. The order of the fields is J gene, V gene, CDR3 protein.

>TRBJ1-1|TRBV28
CAIGAVEAFF
>TRBJ1-5|TRBV23-1
CASSQSRQGEVSFNQPQHF
>TRBJ2-5|TRBV11-2
CASSPGPRYQETQYF
>TRBJ1-1|TRBV9
CASSSGQGISTEAFF
>TRBJ2-1|TRBV27
CASSPGQGYNEQFF
>TRBJ1-5|TRBV6-6
CASSYSTGEPQHF
>TRBJ2-5|TRBV9
CASSVDYLETQYF
>TRBJ2-2|TRBV13
CASSQLAGELFF
>TRBJ2-5|TRBV7-9
CASSNRDRDRETQYF
>TRBJ1-1|TRBV6-1
CASSEGSGILNTEAFF
>TRBJ1-1|TRBV5-8
CASSLAGGLNTEAFF
>TRBJ1-1|TRBV5-1
CASSLFVNTEAFF
>TRBJ1-2|TRBV4-1
CASSLSWDRRSYGYTF
>TRBJ2-7|TRBV28
CASSRTTVYEQYF
>TRBJ2-3|TRBV28
CASSLRAYTQYF
>TRBJ2-7|TRBV11-2
CASSPGLVVYEQYF
>TRBJ1-1|TRBV7-9
CVSIGRENTEAFF
>TRBJ2-3|TRBV10-2
CASREGGTQYF
>TRBJ1-4|TRBV7-9
CASSWGGQGLPTNEKLFF
>TRBJ2-7|TRBV10-3
CAISPGQGDFGYEQYF
>TRBJ2-2|TRBV9
CASSPGSSPGELFF
>TRBJ2-7|TRBV7-3
CASSLPGQGGEQYF
>TRBJ2-1|TRBV9
CASSPERLAGFHEQFF
>TRBJ2-2|TRBV12-1
CASREGLAGGNTGELFF
>TRBJ1-3|TRBV5-4
CASSPVGGPGNTIYF
>TRBJ2-2|TRBV19
CATLGTGVFTGELFF
>TRBJ1-1|TRBV15
CAIGTRMNTEAFF
>TRBJ1-4|TRBV28
CASSFGGSGEKLFF
>TRBJ2-2|TRBV5-1
CASSPGTEGLTGELFF
>TRBJ1-3|TRBV2
CASGPRTNSGNTIYF
>TRBJ2-7|TRBV27
CASSFDRGNYEQYF
>TRBJ2-1|TRBV5-1
CASSLSGADEQFF
>TRBJ1-2|TRBV6-5
CASRPKGWINYGYTF
>TRBJ2-7|TRBV7-2
CASSYGVDEQYF
>TRBJ2-7|TRBV28
CASSHRTGRAYEQYF
>TRBJ2-6|TRBV15
CATIQIRTGPSSLGANVLTF
>TRBJ2-1|TRBV29-1
CSVEGPGVEQFF
>TRBJ2-2|TRBV7-3
CASSPKLAGGPYAGELFF
>TRBJ2-1|TRBV11-2
CASSLLPNEQFF
>TRBJ2-6|TRBV27
CASSLALSGANVLTF
>TRBJ1-4|TRBV7-9
CASSSRDREFEKLFF
>TRBJ2-2|TRBV9
CASSLVHRANTGELFF
>TRBJ2-7|TRBV10-1
CASSPRTGPSYEQYF
>TRBJ2-3|TRBV27
CASSSTGTTHTQYF